The entry below describes one T cell receptor beta chain. Its specificity is not known. A multiplex PCR was run with 60 Vbeta primers and 13 Jbeta primers. Only in-frame clones appear in the TCRdb table, and some are missing; sequencing was by immunoSEQ multiplex PCR. The data hold some 140,000 clones, with around 77% observed a single time. This specimen belongs to a study of cytomegalovirus exposure and HLA in healthy donors. Across the study: An earlier analysis identified 120 million or so unique TCR beta sequences in about 200 million T cells. Study-wide findings and caveats: A later analysis found TCR association rates differed by HLA locus, highest for DRB1 and lowest for HLA-C. Presence/absence results assume similar sequencing depth per donor, which may not hold.

This CDR3 has 15 amino acids. With 2 bases removed from V and 2 bases from J, the gap between germline ends came to 13 bases. Looked up from germline, CDR1 is KGHSH and CDR2 is LQKENI. The sequence came from a man aged 45-60 years in good health and CMV-seronegative. The gene calls are TRBV18 and TRBJ2-7; TRBD2 is a possible D gene (5 bases). Sequencing was carried out using PBMCs. CDR3: CASSPGSVKAYEQYF. CDR3 DNA: TGTGCCAGCTCACCAGGGAGTGTAAAAGCCTACGAGCAGTACTTC.